This is a list of T cell receptor beta chains from one sample in a study of blood T cell repertoires in COVID-19. Libraries were prepared by immunoSEQ multiplex PCR; TCRdb keeps only in-frame clonotypes and omits some of them. The table shows 110,000 to 150,000 clones, with around 89% occurring only once. Sequences were obtained from peripheral blood. These receptors all stem from an elderly woman with acute or convalescent COVID-19. CDR3s include the opening cysteine and the closing phenylalanine or tryptophan. The D gene is left open where the match is weak.

D gene,V gene,J gene,CDR3 protein,CDR3 DNA
TRBD1,TRBV30,TRBJ1-6,CAWSLTGWGNSPLHF,TGTGCCTGGAGTTTGACAGGGTGGGGTAATTCACCCCTCCACTTT
-,TRBV2,TRBJ1-1,CASSVLGEAEAFF,TGTGCCAGCAGTGTCCTGGGAGAGGCTGAAGCTTTCTTT
-,TRBV2,TRBJ1-5,CASSEVQGSNQPQHF,TGTGCCAGCAGTGAAGTGCAGGGCAGTAATCAGCCCCAGCATTTT
TRBD2,TRBV4-2,TRBJ2-7,CASSPSTSGDTYEQYF,TGTGCCAGCAGCCCCTCGACTAGCGGGGATACCTACGAGCAGTACTTC
TRBD2,TRBV9,TRBJ2-1,CASSVGLAGSNEQFF,TGTGCCAGCAGCGTCGGACTAGCGGGGAGCAATGAGCAGTTCTTC
TRBD1,TRBV12-3/TRBV12-4,TRBJ1-3,CASRGTGRNTIYF,TGTGCCAGCAGGGGGACAGGGAGAAACACCATATATTTT
TRBD2,TRBV2,TRBJ2-5,CASTLAGVQETQYF,TGTGCCAGCACCTTAGCGGGGGTTCAAGAGACCCAGTACTTC
-,TRBV2,TRBJ1-6,CASSEARVNSPLHF,TGTGCCAGCAGTGAAGCGAGGGTCAATTCACCCCTCCACTTT
TRBD1,TRBV18,TRBJ1-3,CASSLTGTASGNTIYF,TGTGCCAGCTCACTGACCGGGACAGCCTCTGGAAACACCATATATTTT
TRBD1,TRBV18,TRBJ1-4,CASSPGTGNNEKLFF,TGTGCCAGCTCACCAGGGACAGGCAATAATGAAAAACTGTTTTTT
-,TRBV5-1,TRBJ2-7,CASSLGGGENEQYF,TGCGCCAGCAGCTTAGGAGGGGGCGAGAACGAGCAGTACTTC
-,TRBV7-9,TRBJ2-5,CASSFGRAETQYF,TGTGCCAGCAGCTTTGGCAGGGCAGAGACCCAGTACTTC
-,TRBV29-1,TRBJ2-3,CSVAGGTDTQYF,TGCAGCGTTGCGGGGGGCACAGATACGCAGTATTTT
TRBD1,TRBV3-1/TRBV3-2,TRBJ1-5,CASSLRDRGQPQHF,TGTGCCAGCAGCCTCCGGGACAGGGGCCAGCCCCAGCATTTT
-,TRBV30,TRBJ1-1,CAWIAVRRRNTEAFF,TGTGCCTGGATTGCAGTCCGGCGGAGGAACACTGAAGCTTTCTTT
TRBD1,TRBV2,TRBJ2-1,CASMSNRGQPYNEQFF,TGTGCCAGCATGTCGAACAGGGGGCAACCCTACAATGAGCAGTTCTTC
-,TRBV3-1/TRBV3-2,TRBJ1-1,CASSQEGGTMNTEAFF,TGTGCCAGCAGCCAAGAAGGAGGCACAATGAACACTGAAGCTTTCTTT
-,TRBV5-8,TRBJ1-1,CASSYIGVIRGTEAFF,TGTGCCAGCAGCTATATAGGGGTTATAAGAGGCACTGAAGCTTTCTTT
TRBD2,TRBV5-1,TRBJ2-1,CASSLTSGVYNEQFF,TGCGCCAGCAGCTTGACTAGCGGGGTTTACAATGAGCAGTTCTTC
-,TRBV5-1,TRBJ1-2,CASSSPAGVGHGYTF,TGCGCCAGCAGCTCGCCCGCAGGGGTAGGACATGGCTACACCTTC
-,TRBV3-1/TRBV3-2,TRBJ1-2,CASSQGGVGGYTF,TGTGCCAGCAGCCAGGGAGGCGTTGGGGGCTACACCTTC
-,TRBV19,TRBJ1-1,CASSIVSKGLGTEAFF,TGTGCCAGTAGTATCGTGTCCAAGGGACTGGGCACTGAAGCTTTCTTT
-,TRBV30,TRBJ2-5,CAWSTQGSETQYF,TGTGCCTGGAGTACACAGGGTTCGGAGACCCAGTACTTC
TRBD1,TRBV24-1,TRBJ1-6,CATSDLDRVYGSPLHF,TGTGCCACCAGTGATCTCGACAGGGTGTATGGTTCACCCCTCCACTTT
-,TRBV14,TRBJ1-3,CASSQDRGTVSGNTIYF,TGTGCCAGCAGCCAAGATAGGGGCACAGTCTCTGGAAACACCATATATTTT
-,TRBV19,TRBJ1-2,CASSSGGAYGYTF,TGTGCCAGTAGCTCGGGGGGTGCCTATGGCTACACCTTC
TRBD1,TRBV7-9,TRBJ1-2,CASSRDRADYGYTF,TGTGCCAGCAGCCGCGACAGGGCTGACTATGGCTACACCTTC
-,TRBV7-2,TRBJ1-1,CASSSGVSNTEAFF,TGTGCCAGCAGCTCAGGGGTGTCGAACACTGAAGCTTTCTTT
-,TRBV30,TRBJ2-3,CARDGGTDTQYF,TGTGCCCGAGACGGGGGCACAGATACGCAGTATTTT
-,TRBV27,TRBJ2-7,CASSFHRSSYEQYF,TGTGCCAGCAGTTTCCACAGGAGCTCCTACGAGCAGTACTTC
-,TRBV11-2,TRBJ1-2,CASSFTGSKYGYTF,TGTGCCAGCAGCTTCACAGGATCGAAGTATGGCTACACCTTC
TRBD1,TRBV29-1,TRBJ1-1,CSVPRPPGGLGTEAFF,TGCAGCGTCCCTCGGCCCCCAGGGGGGCTTGGGACTGAAGCTTTCTTT
-,TRBV2,TRBJ1-4,CASSDPGEKLFF,TGTGCCAGCAGTGATCCGGGAGAAAAACTGTTTTTT
TRBD1,TRBV6-5,TRBJ1-1,CASSDRGEDEAFF,TGTGCCAGCAGCGACAGGGGAGAGGATGAAGCTTTCTTT
TRBD1,TRBV19,TRBJ1-2,CASSSGQGVFGYTF,TGTGCCAGTAGTTCGGGACAGGGGGTGTTTGGCTACACCTTC
-,TRBV11-3,TRBJ2-5,CASSLSGGTQYF,TGTGCCAGCAGCTTATCGGGTGGGACCCAGTACTTC
TRBD1,TRBV11-2,TRBJ1-4,CASSQGQSNEKLFF,TGTGCCAGCAGCCAGGGACAGAGTAATGAAAAACTGTTTTTT
-,TRBV5-1,TRBJ2-3,CASSLGMAGTDTQYF,TGCGCCAGCAGCTTGGGGATGGCGGGCACAGATACGCAGTATTTT
TRBD2,TRBV19,TRBJ2-1,CASSTGTSGGYNEQFF,TGTGCCAGTAGTACTGGGACTAGCGGGGGCTACAATGAGCAGTTCTTC
-,TRBV6-6,TRBJ1-6,CASSDKVFDNSPLHF,TGTGCCAGCAGTGACAAGGTCTTCGATAATTCACCCCTCCACTTT
TRBD2,TRBV6-6,TRBJ2-7,CASSPPGGTVEQYF,TGTGCCAGCAGTCCCCCGGGAGGGACGGTCGAGCAGTACTTC